Reported below is one T cell receptor (beta chain). TCRdb reprocessed the 5' RACE reads and stores each CDR3 protein as one record, lacking DNA. Its table lists 350,000 to 450,000 distinct CDR3 sequences. The CDR3 has 14 amino acids. Per germline, CDR1 SQVTM and CDR2 ANQGSEA. This specimen comes from a study of T cells expressing NK-cell markers. On the study more broadly: Sorted CD3+CD56-NKG2C+, CD3+CD56+NKG2C- and CD3+CD56+NKG2C+ T cells were the source of the TCR beta repertoires.

V usage is TRBV29-1 and J usage is TRBJ2-3; TCRdb picks TRBD2, but there is no DNA to check that call. The specimen was blood T cells: a sorted CD56 or NKG2C T cell subset, CD4+ or CD8+ T cells, or bulk PBMC T cells (not recorded which). This receptor was identified in a man aged 18-70 years in good health. The CDR3 sequence is CSAPGTSVSDTQYF.